This section outlines one T cell receptor (beta chain) sequence together with its context. This entry belongs to a study of blood T cell repertoires in COVID-19. Study background: Samples came from the United States, Italy and Spain, spanning acute and convalescent COVID-19. T cells, B-cell-depleted T cells, or PBMCs supplied cDNA or gDNA.

In the authors' methods: How many nucleated cells were present was estimated from reference gene primer amplification. This table comes from immunoSEQ multiplex PCR, and its TCRdb copy is limited to in-frame clones, with some not included. For V, J and clone size, that table is used; D and trimming come from the DNA. The table includes about 42,000 clones, roughly nine tenths detected once. Trimming removed 4 bases from V and 7 bases from J; junction bases left unmatched: 8. Germline CDR1 and CDR2: SGHNT and YYREEE (reference sequence). The CDR3 extends over 15 amino acids. Sequencing input: peripheral blood. V is TRBV5-4 and J is TRBJ1-2; 12 positions agree with TRBD1. The source is a man aged 30 to 45 with active or convalescent COVID-19. CDR3 sequence reads: CASSVRDRGLSGYTF. CDR3 DNA: TGTGCCAGCAGCGTAAGGGACAGGGGGCTTAGTGGCTACACCTTC.